A single TCR beta chain is shown here with its context. Antigen: not known. V was shortened by 1 base and J by 6 bases, with 15 bases between the two germline ends. In germline, CDR1 is SNHLY, CDR2 FYNNEI. The CDR3 has 15 residues. The sample comes from a study of chemoradiotherapy in HPV16-positive cancers. Study-wide results and caveats: During treatment, candidate HPV-specific clones and E7-related motifs expanded in tumor.

Data came from immunoSEQ multiplex PCR; TCRdb stores just in-frame clones and leaves some out. The repertoire holds 9,000 to 15,000 clones, with around 80% as singletons. This clonotype was obtained from a human donor with HPV-associated anogenital cancer. This chain uses TRBV2 with TRBJ1-1; D is possibly TRBD1 (5 bases). The sample was acquired from a patient who underwent chemoradiotherapy. The CDR3 protein is CASSEGPGVVPEAFF. CDR3 in DNA: TGTGCCAGCAGTGAAGGACCGGGGGTTGTACCTGAAGCTTTCTTT.